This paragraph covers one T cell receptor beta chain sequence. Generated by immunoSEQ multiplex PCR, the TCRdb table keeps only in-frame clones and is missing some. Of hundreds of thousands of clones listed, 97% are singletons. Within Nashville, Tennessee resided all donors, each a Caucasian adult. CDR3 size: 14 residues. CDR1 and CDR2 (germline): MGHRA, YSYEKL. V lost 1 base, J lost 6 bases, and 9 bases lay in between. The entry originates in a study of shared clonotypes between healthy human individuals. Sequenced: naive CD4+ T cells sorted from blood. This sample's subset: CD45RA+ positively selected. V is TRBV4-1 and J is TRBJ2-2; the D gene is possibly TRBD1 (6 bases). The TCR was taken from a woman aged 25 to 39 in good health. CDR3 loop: CASSQVKGAGELFF. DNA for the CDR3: TGCGCCAGCAGCCAAGTGAAGGGGGCCGGGGAGCTGTTTTTT.